This TCR beta chain was sequenced for a study of blood T cell repertoires in COVID-19. Everyone who took part was about 18 to 90 years old, and they came from over 20 US areas. Assignment of participants to cohorts was predicated upon participant-reported clinical history. In the source study's methods: Counts of nucleated cells, estimated from reference gene primer amplification, were obtained. Generated by immunoSEQ multiplex PCR, the TCRdb table keeps only in-frame clones and is missing some. The D gene and trimming were derived from the DNA, and the V and J assignments and clone size from that table. This sample has about 340,000 clones, with 80% to 95% found just once. V was trimmed by 2 bases and J by 7 bases, leaving 8 bases between them. CDR1 and CDR2 from the germline V gene are MNHEY and SMNVEV (reference sequence). This CDR3 is 12 amino acids long.

Sequencing was performed on PBMCs or T cells enriched from blood (not recorded which). The sequence came from a woman under 40 who had recovered from COVID-19. The V and J genes are TRBV27 and TRBJ2-5, with a tentative D call TRBD2 (5 bases). The CDR3 protein is CASSLKGATQYF. The CDR3 DNA reads as TGTGCCAGCAGTTTAAAGGGAGCGACCCAGTACTTC.